This TCR beta chain was sequenced for a study of blood T cells in healthy people across ages. Findings and limits, study-wide: Donor CMV status, an unknown factor, possibly confounded changes in expanded clonotypes.

Germline loops: CDR1 SGHRS, CDR2 YFSETQ. The CDR3 spans 14 residues. J gave up 3 bases and V 2 bases, and 2 bases lay outside the gene matches. A second 7 to 11 cycle PCR used barcoded and J-beta primers. TCRdb recomputed calls from the 5' RACE reads with MiXCR, one row per CDR3 protein. The sample contains 600,000 to 800,000 distinct CDR3 sequences, roughly 21% of which appear only once. Concerning this clonotype itself: What it binds is unknown.

The sequenced material came from blood. The origin of this receptor is a man between 65 and 85 years old in good health. V and J are TRBV5-1 and TRBJ2-5; 9 nucleotides match TRBD2. The CDR3 region is CASSFLAGEETQYF. The DNA of the CDR3 is TGCGCCAGCAGCTTCTTAGCGGGAGAAGAGACCCAGTACTTC.